This TCR beta chain was sequenced for a study of control samples from healthy donors and cancer patients. Data came from immunoSEQ multiplex PCR; TCRdb stores just in-frame clones and leaves some out. The table includes 130,000 or so clones, 85% to 90% detected once. The CDR3 length is 14 residues. Germline CDR1 reads KGHSH; CDR2 reads LQKENI. Trimming cost V 0 bases and J 9 bases; bases outside gene matches: 3. V usage is TRBV18 and J usage is TRBJ2-1; 9 bases agree with TRBD2. This TCR was sampled from a man between 45 and 60 years old with head and neck cancer. Specimen: PBMCs. The CDR3 region is CASSPPSGRFEQFF. The CDR3 coding sequence is TGTGCCAGCTCACCACCCAGCGGGAGGTTTGAGCAGTTCTTC.